This T cell receptor (beta chain) was captured by sequencing in a study of CD8+ T cells in alopecia areata. Background on the study: Each day, treated patients took oral tofacitinib twice, at 5 to 10 mg per dose.

Alopecia areata patients gave lesional scalp punch biopsies and peripheral blood samples. Following extraction, RNA underwent reverse transcription to cDNA, which served as the sequencing template. The assay was immunoSEQ multiplex PCR, and TCRdb's table has in-frame clones only and misses some. The sample lists around 250,000 clones, roughly two thirds occurring once. Germline CDR1 is SGHRS and CDR2 is YFSETQ. V dropped 0 bases and J dropped 5 bases, with 9 bases sitting between them. The CDR3 contains 13 residues. Sequencing was performed on CD4+ T cells sorted from blood, taken at week 0. This TCR was recovered from a human donor with alopecia areata. This sequence joins TRBV5-1 and TRBJ2-7, with D unresolved. The CDR3 nucleotides are TGCGCCAGCAGCTTGGGTCTCAGAAACGAGCAGTACTTC. This gives the protein CASSLGLRNEQYF. Together with reference TRBV5-1 and TRBJ2-7, the CDR3 gives the full variable domain: KAGVTQTPRYLIKTRGQQVTLSCSPISGHRSVSWYQQTPGQGLQFLFEYFSETQRNKGNFPGRFSGRQFSNSRSEMNVSTLELGDSALYLCASSLGLRNEQYFGPGTRLTVT.